This passage covers 19 T cell receptor beta chains from one sample sequenced in a study of technical replicates of blood from four donors. Here immunoSEQ multiplex PCR was the method, and the copy in TCRdb shows in-frame clones only, minus some. The sample has roughly 82,000 clones; 75% to 95% are singletons. The sequencing input was T cells isolated from PBMCs. The receptor source for this set is a human donor in good health.

In its sample, this clone was seen once. The chain employs TRBV7-2 and TRBJ2-3; tentatively, D is TRBD2 (7 bases). V gave up 6 bases and J gave up 5 bases, with 27 bases separating them. CDR3 size: 18 residues. Germline loops: CDR1 SGHTA, CDR2 FQGNSA. CDR3 bases: TGTGCCAGCAGTCGAAGGGAGGGGGGCCGTGGCACGGTAGATACGCAGTATTTT. This translates into CASSRREGGRGTVDTQYF.

The chain has TRBV28 and TRBJ2-7; 7 positions agree with TRBD1. The CDR3 sequence is 14 residues long. The V segment lost 5 bases and the J segment 0 bases; nucleotides outside the gene matches: 4. Looked up from germline, CDR1 is MDHEN and CDR2 is SYDVKM. The CDR3 is CASSRDSSSYEQYF. The CDR3 DNA reads TGTGCCAGCAGTCGGGACAGCAGCTCCTACGAGCAGTACTTC.

The chain joins TRBV7-9 to TRBJ1-1; TRBD1 matches 8 bases. The germline V gene has CDR1 SEHNR and CDR2 FQNEAQ (reference sequence). The CDR3 consists of 17 residues. Losses at the gene ends were 5 bases for V and 6 bases for J; bases not matched to a gene: 17. The CDR3 DNA reads as TGTGCCAGCAGCGCTCCGGGACAGGAGTCCCTTTGGCCTGAAGCTTTCTTT. Its protein product is CASSAPGQESLWPEAFF.

This chain links TRBV5-5 with TRBJ1-5; D ambiguous. CDR1 SGHKS and CDR2 YYEKEE come from the germline V gene (reference sequence). The CDR3 has 16 residues. Trimming took 0 bases from V and 5 from J, leaving 15 bases between them. The CDR3: CASSLVATREDQPQHF. CDR3 in DNA: TGTGCCAGCAGCTTGGTGGCCACGAGAGAGGATCAGCCCCAGCATTTT.

The V call is TRBV10-1, the J call TRBJ1-1; TRBD1 might be the D (6 bases). The ends were cut back, 6 bases at V and 3 bases at J, with 11 bases in the middle. CDR1 is WNHNN and CDR2 is SYGVQD in the germline V gene (reference sequence). This CDR3 has 13 residues. The CDR3 loop reads CASSPGQHTEAFF. Written as DNA, the CDR3 is TGCGCCAGCAGCCCTGGACAGCACACTGAAGCTTTCTTT.

This chain links TRBV5-1 with TRBJ1-1; D remains ambiguous. Per germline, CDR1 SGHRS and CDR2 YFSETQ. Trimming shortened V by 1 base and J by 4 bases, and 14 bases separated the two germline ends. The CDR3 is 15 residues long. The CDR3 region has the DNA TGCGCCAGCAGCTTGATTTCGGACTTTGCCACTGAAGCTTTCTTT. Its protein is CASSLISDFATEAFF.

This clone was counted once. The chain joins TRBV18 to TRBJ2-5, with 12 bases matching TRBD1. V shed 3 bases, J shed 5 bases, and the junction held 4 bases outside the gene matches. CDR1 is KGHSH and CDR2 is LQKENI in the germline V gene. The CDR3 consists of 15 residues. CDR3 in amino acids: CASSPRDRGRETQYF. DNA of the CDR3: TGTGCCAGCTCACCTCGGGACAGGGGGCGGGAGACCCAGTACTTC.

This clone was seen a few times. The chain has TRBV19 and TRBJ1-4, with TRBD1 matching 8 bases. CDR1 is LNHDA and CDR2 is SQIVND in the germline V gene (reference sequence). This CDR3 has 15 amino acids. V shed 6 bases and J 5 bases; nucleotides not matched to a gene: 8. The CDR3 sequence: CASSTGGRENEKLFF. The CDR3, as DNA: TGTGCCAGTAGCACAGGGGGACGAGAGAATGAAAAACTGTTTTTT.

V is TRBV9 and J is TRBJ2-7, with 7 bases aligning to TRBD1. Trimming cost V 2 bases and J 2 bases; bases outside gene matches: 7. Looked up from germline, CDR1 is SGDLS and CDR2 is YYNGEE. This CDR3 has 15 residues. CDR3 DNA: TGTGCCAGCAGCGTTGACAGGGTGCCTCCCTACGAGCAGTACTTC. Residues: CASSVDRVPPYEQYF.

CDR3 nucleotides: TGCGCCAGCAGCTTGGCCCGCGGGACCTACGAGCAGTACTTC. The encoded protein is CASSLARGTYEQYF. This sequence joins TRBV5-1 and TRBJ2-7, with D perhaps TRBD2 (6 bases). Germline V gene lookup returns CDR1 SGHRS and CDR2 YFSETQ. This CDR3 contains 14 residues. Trimming removed 0 bases from V and 2 bases from J, with 9 bases in between.

This clone was observed a handful of times. The CDR3 DNA is TGTGCCAGCTCCCGCGGGACAGGGAGCTCCTACGAGCAGTACTTC. This translates into CASSRGTGSSYEQYF. This chain uses TRBV18 with TRBJ2-7, with 9 bases lining up with TRBD1. CDR3 length: 15 residues. V shed 6 bases, J shed 0 bases, and the junction held 6 bases outside the gene matches. From germline, CDR1 is KGHSH and CDR2 LQKENI.

V is TRBV6-5 and J is TRBJ1-5; D call uncertain. The V gene's germline CDR1 is MNHEY and CDR2 SVGAGI. The CDR3 has 13 amino acids. The V and J ends lost 6 bases and 4 bases respectively, with 10 bases between them. CDR3 loop: CASRAAPNQPQHF. The DNA for the CDR3 is TGTGCCAGCAGGGCAGCGCCTAATCAGCCCCAGCATTTT.

This clone was seen only once. The chain uses TRBV19 and TRBJ1-5, with D perhaps matching TRBD1 (6 bases). There are 16 residues in the CDR3. Germline CDR1 reads LNHDA; CDR2 reads SQIVND (reference sequence). V dropped 6 bases and J dropped 9 bases, with 24 bases sitting between them. Written as DNA, the CDR3 is TGTGCCAGTAGGTTACAGGGAAGAGGGGATCTGTGGCCCCAGCATTTT. Its protein is CASRLQGRGDLWPQHF.

The V and J genes are TRBV5-6 and TRBJ2-1, with 9 bases matching TRBD2. Trimming cost V 4 bases and J 8 bases; bases outside gene matches: 7. This CDR3 is 14 amino acids long. Germline V gene sequence: CDR1 SGHDT, CDR2 YYEEEE. CDR3 coding DNA: TGTGCCAGCAGCACGGGACTAGCTGGAGATGAGCAGTTCTTC. Translating gives CASSTGLAGDEQFF. Looking up the rest from reference TRBV5-6 and TRBJ2-1 gives the full variable domain: DAGVTQSPTHLIKTRGQQVTLRCSPKSGHDTVSWYQQALGQGPQFIFQYYEEEERQRGNFPDRFSGHQFPNYSSELNVNALLLGDSALYLCASSTGLAGDEQFFGPGTRLTVL.

This chain connects TRBV4-1 to TRBJ2-5; 10 bases agree with TRBD1. The trim removed 0 bases at V and 5 bases at J, leaving 9 bases unmatched. From germline, CDR1 is MGHRA and CDR2 YSYEKL. The CDR3 spans 17 residues. CDR3 loop: CASSQDAPGQGMETQYF. Here the CDR3 DNA reads TGCGCCAGCAGCCAAGACGCCCCGGGACAGGGGATGGAGACCCAGTACTTC.

The chain links TRBV7-9 to TRBJ1-2, with a weak D call TRBD1 (5 bases). Trimming pared 5 bases from V and 1 base from J, leaving 14 bases between. The CDR3 has 15 amino acids. The germline V gene has CDR1 SEHNR and CDR2 FQNEAQ (reference sequence). The CDR3 here is CASSPSGRDNYGYTF. The DNA of the CDR3 is TGTGCCAGCAGCCCCAGTGGCAGGGATAACTATGGCTACACCTTC.

The rearrangement uses TRBV5-6 and TRBJ2-7; 8 bases fit TRBD2. Germline V gene data show CDR1 as SGHDT and CDR2 as YYEEEE. The V and J ends lost 5 bases and 2 bases, in that order; junction bases with no gene match: 6. CDR3 size: 14 residues. This CDR3 reads CASSPGLGAYEQYF. DNA for the CDR3: TGTGCCAGCAGTCCGGGACTAGGTGCCTACGAGCAGTACTTC.

This chain connects TRBV11-3 to TRBJ2-1; 9 nucleotides match TRBD2. The CDR3 loop spans 19 amino acids. Trimming took 2 bases from V and 3 from J; bases not matched to a gene: 14. The V gene's germline CDR1 is SGHNT and CDR2 YENEEA. CDR3 loop: CASSLSYRVAGGHYNEQFF. The CDR3 bases are TGTGCCAGCAGCTTATCTTATCGCGTGGCGGGAGGGCACTACAATGAGCAGTTCTTC.

The chain joins TRBV25-1 to TRBJ2-6, with D unresolved. Trimming left V 1 base short and J 2 bases short, with 12 bases between. The germline V gene encodes CDR1 MGHDK and CDR2 SYGVNS. There are 17 residues in the CDR3. CDR3 in amino acids: CASSEFDWNPGANVLTF. The CDR3 coding sequence is TGTGCCAGCAGTGAATTTGACTGGAACCCTGGGGCCAACGTCCTGACTTTC.